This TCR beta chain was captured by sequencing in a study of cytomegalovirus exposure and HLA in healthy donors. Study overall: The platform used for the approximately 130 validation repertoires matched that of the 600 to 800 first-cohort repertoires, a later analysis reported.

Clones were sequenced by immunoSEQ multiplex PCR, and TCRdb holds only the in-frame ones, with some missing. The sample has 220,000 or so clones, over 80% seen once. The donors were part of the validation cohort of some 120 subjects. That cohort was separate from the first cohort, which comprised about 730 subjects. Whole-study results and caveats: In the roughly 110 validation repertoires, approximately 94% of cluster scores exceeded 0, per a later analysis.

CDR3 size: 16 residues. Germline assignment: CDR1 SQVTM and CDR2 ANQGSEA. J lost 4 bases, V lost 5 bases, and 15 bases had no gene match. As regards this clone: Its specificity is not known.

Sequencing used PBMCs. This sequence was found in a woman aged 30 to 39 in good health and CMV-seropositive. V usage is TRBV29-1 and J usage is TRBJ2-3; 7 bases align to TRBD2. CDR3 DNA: TGCAGCGTTAGGTTCGGGGGGAGCTTGAGCCCAGATACGCAGTATTTT. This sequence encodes CSVRFGGSLSPDTQYF.